A selection of T cell receptor beta chains follows, all from one sample in a study of beta chain features in type 1 diabetes. TCRdb keeps only in-frame clones here, not all; method: immunoSEQ multiplex PCR. The profile shows 400,000 to 450,000 clones, approximately 15% of them singletons. The source material was naive CD4+ T cells from blood. The receptors come from a man aged 30 to 45 in good health. The CDR3 runs from the conserved cysteine through the conserved F or W. The order of the fields is V gene, clone size, J gene, D gene, CDR3 DNA, CDR3 protein. D genes are given only for firm matches. The listing skips clone size in some rows; elsewhere it reads once, few, many or a size class.

v_call: TRBV2; clone_size: few; j_call: TRBJ1-2; d_call: .; cdr3_nt: TGTGCCAGCAGTGCGGCATATGGCTACACCTTC; cdr3_aa: CASSAAYGYTF
v_call: TRBV9; clone_size: .; j_call: TRBJ2-1; d_call: .; cdr3_nt: TGTGCCAGCAGCGAAGAAAGAGGGAACAATGAGCAGTTCTTC; cdr3_aa: CASSEERGNNEQFF
v_call: TRBV7-2; clone_size: few; j_call: TRBJ1-2; d_call: TRBD1; cdr3_nt: TGTGCCAGCAGCTTCCACAGGGGAGCGGAAGGCTACACCTTC; cdr3_aa: CASSFHRGAEGYTF
v_call: TRBV5-6; clone_size: .; j_call: TRBJ2-5; d_call: .; cdr3_nt: TGTGCCAGCAGCTTGGGCCCTACCCAGTACTTC; cdr3_aa: CASSLGPTQYF
v_call: TRBV6-6; clone_size: few; j_call: TRBJ2-6; d_call: TRBD1; cdr3_nt: TGTGCCAGCATGGGACAGGGGAGCTCTGGGGCCAACGTCCTGACTTTC; cdr3_aa: CASMGQGSSGANVLTF
v_call: TRBV5-6; clone_size: .; j_call: TRBJ1-2; d_call: TRBD1; cdr3_nt: TGTGCCAGCAGCTTGGGACAGGGAGTGGTTGGCTACACCTTC; cdr3_aa: CASSLGQGVVGYTF
v_call: TRBV4-1; clone_size: few; j_call: TRBJ1-1; d_call: .; cdr3_nt: TGCGCCAGCAGAGAAGTCCCGCAGGGCACTGAAGCTTTCTTT; cdr3_aa: CASREVPQGTEAFF
v_call: TRBV2; clone_size: few; j_call: TRBJ2-3; d_call: .; cdr3_nt: TGTGCCAGCCCGGAAGTAGCGGTCACAGATACGCAGTATTTT; cdr3_aa: CASPEVAVTDTQYF
v_call: TRBV6-5; clone_size: .; j_call: TRBJ2-3; d_call: .; cdr3_nt: TGTGCCAGCAGTTATTTCGGACTTTCTAGCACAGATACGCAGTATTTT; cdr3_aa: CASSYFGLSSTDTQYF
v_call: TRBV6-5; clone_size: few; j_call: TRBJ2-3; d_call: .; cdr3_nt: TGTGCCAGCAGTTACCTCCGGATGGCCCGTACGCAGTATTTT; cdr3_aa: CASSYLRMARTQYF
v_call: TRBV2; clone_size: .; j_call: TRBJ1-5; d_call: .; cdr3_nt: TGTGCCAGCAGTGATGTGTCTCGTAATCAGCCCCAGCATTTT; cdr3_aa: CASSDVSRNQPQHF
v_call: TRBV19; clone_size: .; j_call: TRBJ2-3; d_call: .; cdr3_nt: TGTGCCAGTAGTCTCGAGAAGAACACAGATACGCAGTATTTT; cdr3_aa: CASSLEKNTDTQYF
v_call: TRBV5-1; clone_size: few; j_call: TRBJ2-5; d_call: .; cdr3_nt: TGCGCCAGCAGCTGGACGCAAGAGACCCAGTACTTC; cdr3_aa: CASSWTQETQYF
v_call: TRBV7-6; clone_size: few; j_call: TRBJ2-5; d_call: .; cdr3_nt: TGTGCCAGCAGCTTAGCGGGGGGACCGAAAGAGACCCAGTACTTC; cdr3_aa: CASSLAGGPKETQYF
v_call: TRBV7-9; clone_size: .; j_call: TRBJ1-4; d_call: TRBD1; cdr3_nt: TGTGCCAGCAGCTTTGGACAGGGGGCATCGAATGAAAAACTGTTTTTT; cdr3_aa: CASSFGQGASNEKLFF
v_call: TRBV9; clone_size: few; j_call: TRBJ2-6; d_call: .; cdr3_nt: TGTGCCAGCAGCGAGGTGCGGGGCTCTGGGGCCAACGTCCTGACTTTC; cdr3_aa: CASSEVRGSGANVLTF